The 20 T cell receptor beta chains below come from one sample, sequenced in a study of molecular identifiers for immune sequencing clone quantification. TCRdb used MiXCR to reprocess the PCR reads, holding one entry per CDR3 protein. The sample has over 50,000 distinct CDR3 sequences, roughly 38% seen once; the top ten hold approximately 4.2%. The sample consisted of naive CD8+ T cells from blood, with Jurkat cell RNA spiked in. The sample's subset: FACS-sorted CD8+CD4-CCR7+CD45RA+ naive T cells. Receptor source: a human donor in good health. Some libraries in this study had Jurkat cell RNA spiked in.

The CDR3 DNA sequence: TGTGCCAGCAGTCCCCTCCCAGGGTCCTCCTACGAGCAGTACTTC. Encoded protein: CASSPLPGSSYEQYF. V usage is TRBV28 and J usage is TRBJ2-7, with a weak D call TRBD1 (5 bases). Germline V gene lookup returns CDR1 MDHEN and CDR2 SYDVKM. The V end was cut by 5 bases, the J end by 0 bases, with 14 bases between. This CDR3 is built from 15 residues.

There are a few counts of this clonotype. Here the CDR3 DNA reads TGTGCCACCACGGGGGGTAGTGAGCAGTTCTTC. As protein: CATTGGSEQFF. The rearrangement uses TRBV27 and TRBJ2-1; 7 bases match TRBD2. This CDR3 has 11 amino acids. V dropped 10 bases and J dropped 9; count of bases not matched to a gene: 6. Germline CDR1 and CDR2: MNHEY and SMNVEV (reference sequence).

This clonotype was found many times. The CDR3 loop reads CASSGPPSAEAFF. The CDR3 DNA sequence: TGCGCCAGCAGCGGACCCCCCTCCGCTGAAGCTTTCTTT. The chain links TRBV5-1 to TRBJ1-1; D gene ambiguous. V shed 4 bases and J shed 6 bases, with 13 bases lying between them. The V gene's germline CDR1 is SGHRS and CDR2 YFSETQ. This CDR3 contains 13 residues.

This clonotype was detected only a few times. The genes are TRBV19 and TRBJ2-3; D call uncertain. Trimming cost V 5 bases and J 6 bases, with 9 bases left between them. This CDR3 region has 12 residues. Per the germline V gene, CDR1 is LNHDA and CDR2 is SQIVND (reference sequence). CDR3 residues: CASSSYRDTQYF. Here the CDR3 DNA reads TGTGCCAGTAGTTCGTACCGCGATACGCAGTATTTT.

The rearrangement joins TRBV14 to TRBJ2-4; possibly TRBD2 for D (5 bases). CDR3 length: 14 amino acids. V lost 4 bases to trimming and J lost 1 base, with 8 bases between them. The germline gives CDR1 SGHDN, CDR2 FVKESK. CDR3 bases: TGTGCCAGCAGCCGCCGCGGGGCCAAAAACATTCAGTACTTC. Translation: CASSRRGAKNIQYF.

Many counts were recorded for this clonotype. The chain uses TRBV12-3 or TRBV12-4 and TRBJ2-3; 9 positions agree with TRBD2. The CDR3 has 14 amino acids. V trimming: 6 bases; J trimming: 5 bases; junction bases outside the gene matches: 6. As DNA, the CDR3 is TGTGCCAGCAGCGTAGCGGGAGTAAGAGATACGCAGTATTTT. Its translation: CASSVAGVRDTQYF.

This clonotype was recorded once. This could be a read error, since a much larger clone is one nucleotide away. The chain has TRBV7-2 and TRBJ2-1; 7 positions match TRBD1. There are 12 residues in the CDR3. Germline lookup yields CDR1 SGHTA and CDR2 FQGNSA. Unmatched junction bases numbered 11, after V lost 6 bases and J lost 15 bases. The DNA for the CDR3 is TGTGCCAGCAGTCCTAATAGGGGGCCGCTGTTCTTC. Its translation is CASSPNRGPLFF.

Relative to its sample, this clonotype is medium-sized. The chain employs TRBV28 and TRBJ2-5, with D possibly TRBD1 on 6 matching bases. Trimming took off 3 bases at V and 4 bases at J, with 12 bases between the two ends. Per the germline V gene, CDR1 is MDHEN and CDR2 is SYDVKM. The CDR3 spans 14 residues. CDR3 amino acids: CASSFPRGRETQYF. Written as DNA, the CDR3 is TGTGCCAGCAGTTTTCCCAGGGGTCGAGAGACCCAGTACTTC.

The chain uses TRBV6-5 and TRBJ2-3, with D possibly matching TRBD2 (5 bases). The ends were cut back, 6 bases at V and 4 bases at J, with 11 bases in the middle. Germline V lookup: CDR1 MNHEY, CDR2 SVGAGI. The CDR3 has 13 amino acids. The CDR3 bases are TGTGCCAGCAGATACGCGGGCGCAGATACGCAGTATTTT. The encoded protein is CASRYAGADTQYF.

This clonotype was detected only a few times. This chain links TRBV20-1 with TRBJ2-7; 7 bases agree with TRBD1. Trimming at V came to 1 base and at J to 2 bases, leaving 11 bases not matched to a gene. This CDR3 has 16 residues. CDR1 is DFQATT, CDR2 SNEGSKA, per germline (reference sequence). The CDR3 nucleotides are TGCAGTGCTAGAGGGGCTAGAGACAGGGTCCCCTACGAGCAGTACTTC. This translates into CSARGARDRVPYEQYF.

The chain recombines TRBV11-2 with TRBJ2-5, with TRBD1 matching over 10 bases. V dropped 5 bases and J dropped 2; count of bases not matched to a gene: 17. Looked up from germline, CDR1 is SGHAT and CDR2 is FQNNGV. The CDR3 sequence is 19 residues long. The CDR3 spells CASSLSPGTGAINQETQYF. In DNA form, the CDR3 reads TGTGCCAGCAGCCTCTCCCCCGGGACAGGGGCGATTAATCAAGAGACCCAGTACTTC.

Regarding this clonotype: Mismatch with germline at one junction end may stem from a read error. V and J are TRBV4-3 and TRBJ2-2; 10 positions match TRBD2. CDR3 size: 16 residues. Germline V gene sequence: CDR1 LGHNA, CDR2 YSLEER. For the CDR3, the DNA is TGCGCCAGCAGCCAGCTAGCGGGAGTACGCACCGAGGAGCTGTTTTTT. Residues: CASSQLAGVRTEELFF.

The V and J genes are TRBV6-2 or TRBV6-3 and TRBJ2-3; D possibly corresponds to TRBD2 (6 bases). Germline CDR1 reads MNHEY; CDR2 reads SVGEGT. The V and J ends lost 5 bases and 1 base respectively, with 13 bases between them. The CDR3 runs 15 residues. The CDR3: CASSPRGTRTDTQYF. CDR3 coding DNA: TGTGCCAGCAGTCCCCGCGGGACTCGCACAGATACGCAGTATTTT.

This clonotype occurred many times. The J gene is TRBJ2-3, the V gene TRBV20-1; D remains ambiguous. The CDR3 is 13 amino acids. Germline V gene lookup returns CDR1 DFQATT and CDR2 SNEGSKA (reference sequence). The germline V and J ends were trimmed by 5 bases and 6 bases, with 15 bases remaining between them. CDR3 DNA: TGCAGTGCTCCTCCTCAACCCGGTGATACGCAGTATTTT. Protein product: CSAPPQPGDTQYF.

This clonotype was detected ten times or more. This chain links TRBV6-5 with TRBJ2-7, with 9 nucleotides matching TRBD1. Trimming at V came to 0 bases and at J to 5 bases, leaving 5 bases not matched to a gene. Germline lookup yields CDR1 MNHEY and CDR2 SVGAGI. The CDR3 has 15 residues. The CDR3 region has the DNA TGTGCCAGCAGTTACTCCGGGACAGGGCGGGACGAGCAGTACTTC. This translates into CASSYSGTGRDEQYF.

The V gene is TRBV19, the J gene TRBJ1-1, with TRBD1 as a possible D gene (6 bases). The CDR3 totals 18 residues. V gave up 4 bases and J gave up 1 base, with 22 bases separating them. Per the germline V gene, CDR1 is LNHDA and CDR2 is SQIVND (reference sequence). The CDR3: CASSTRWPGKQGNTEAFF. CDR3 nucleotides: TGTGCCAGTAGTACCCGTTGGCCCGGGAAACAGGGGAACACTGAAGCTTTCTTT.

The chain recombines TRBV20-1 with TRBJ1-1; perhaps TRBD1 as D (5 bases). V lost 5 bases and J lost 10, with 11 bases in between. Per the germline V gene, CDR1 is DFQATT and CDR2 is SNEGSKA (reference sequence). The CDR3 contains 10 residues. The CDR3 coding sequence is TGCAGTGCTGCCAGGGACCCAGCTTTCTTT. Translating gives CSAARDPAFF.

This clonotype was counted many times. The chain has TRBV28 and TRBJ2-1; D ambiguous. V was pared by 2 bases and J by 1 base, with 3 bases between. This CDR3 is built from 13 residues. Looked up from germline, CDR1 is MDHEN and CDR2 is SYDVKM. Here the CDR3 reads CASSLGSYNEQFF. CDR3 coding DNA: TGTGCCAGCAGTTTAGGGTCCTACAATGAGCAGTTCTTC.

Many counts were recorded for this clonotype. The CDR3 DNA is TGTGCCAGTAGTCGTGACAGGGGGACAGATACGCAGTATTTT. This gives the protein CASSRDRGTDTQYF. V gene TRBV19 combines with J gene TRBJ2-3, with 9 positions matching TRBD1. Looked up from germline, CDR1 is LNHDA and CDR2 is SQIVND (reference sequence). CDR3 size: 14 residues. V was pared by 5 bases and J by 3 bases, with 3 bases of the junction left unmatched. Complete variable domain (other parts from reference TRBV19 and TRBJ2-3): DGGITQSPKYLFRKEGQNVTLSCEQNLNHDAMYWYRQDPGQGLRLIYYSQIVNDFQKGDIAEGYSVSREKKESFPLTVTSAQKNPTAFYLCASSRDRGTDTQYFGPGTRLTVL.

The table lists this clonotype with a few counts. This chain connects TRBV28 to TRBJ2-7; TRBD2 matches 14 bases. With V trimmed by 5 bases and J by 0 bases, 12 bases remained unmatched. CDR3 length equals 19 residues. Germline V gene sequence: CDR1 MDHEN, CDR2 SYDVKM. CDR3 in amino acids: CASSLTRTSGRWSSYEQYF. For the CDR3, the DNA is TGTGCCAGCAGTCTCACCCGGACTAGCGGGAGGTGGAGCTCCTACGAGCAGTACTTC.